One T cell receptor beta chain is described in this entry. Its antigen is not identified. The data were obtained in a study of cytomegalovirus exposure and HLA in healthy donors. Primers for the PCR totalled 60 Vbeta and 13 Jbeta. The assay was immunoSEQ multiplex PCR, and TCRdb's table has in-frame clones only and misses some. Seen in this sample are approximately 110,000 clones; the ten most common clones hold roughly 3.7%. The germline gives CDR1 SGHAT, CDR2 FQDESV (reference sequence). The V end lost 3 bases, the J end lost 2 bases, and 8 bases lay between the germline ends. CDR3 length: 13 residues. General observations from the study: TCR beta chain V- and J-gene trimming was linked, in a later analysis, to a missense variant in DCLRE1C. Roughly uniform sequencing depth across donors was assumed, possibly incorrectly. Reportedly, TCR beta sequences accurately predicted HLA-A and HLA-B alleles in most subjects. Three CMV-associated chains proved CMV antigen-specific in vitro.

The TCR originated in a man aged 25 to 45 in good health and CMV-seronegative. Sequenced: PBMCs. This chain uses TRBV11-1 with TRBJ2-7, with D possibly being TRBD2 (5 bases). The CDR3 loop reads CASSLGVTYEQYF. CDR3 nucleotides: TGTGCCAGCAGCTTGGGAGTTACCTACGAGCAGTACTTC.